Listed below are T cell receptor beta chains from one sample, sequenced in a study of spatial heterogeneity in lung cancer. In TCRdb, the 5' RACE reads were re-called with MiXCR into one record per CDR3 protein. This table has under 25,000 distinct CDR3 sequences, over 8% appearing once. The material sequenced was PBMCs, taken at follow-up. Source of these receptors: a female donor with early-stage non-small cell lung cancer. CDR3s include the opening cysteine and the closing phenylalanine or tryptophan. D genes are given only for firm matches. The size field is filled for only some rows; it gives once, few, many or a size class.

V,J,size,length,D,CDR3,DNA
TRBV5-1,TRBJ2-3,many,16,.,CASSLETARRTDTQYF,TGCGCCAGCAGCTTGGAAACAGCCCGGCGCACAGATACGCAGTATTTT
TRBV4-2,TRBJ1-5,.,13,.,CASSPPKNQPQHF,TGTGCCAGCAGCCCACCCAAGAATCAGCCCCAGCATTTT
TRBV5-1,TRBJ2-5,few,12,.,CASSLDIETQYF,TGCGCCAGCAGCTTGGACATTGAGACCCAGTACTTC
TRBV6-6,TRBJ1-1,few,12,.,CASTVDETEAFF,TGTGCCAGCACAGTCGACGAAACTGAAGCTTTCTTT
TRBV28,TRBJ2-1,many,14,TRBD2,CGSGRANSYNEQFF,TGTGGTAGCGGGAGGGCTAACTCCTACAATGAGCAGTTCTTC
TRBV11-2,TRBJ2-7,few,13,.,CASSEGKVYEQYF,TGTGCCAGCAGCGAGGGGAAGGTCTACGAGCAGTACTTC
TRBV29-1,TRBJ2-6,many,12,.,CSVGGGANVLTF,TGCAGCGTTGGGGGTGGGGCCAACGTCCTGACTTTC
TRBV9,TRBJ2-2,many,14,.,CASSAPKNTGELFF,TGTGCCAGCAGCGCTCCCAAGAACACCGGGGAGCTGTTTTTT
TRBV6-5,TRBJ1-3,many,14,.,CASSEGWVGNTIYF,TGTGCCAGCTCGGAGGGTTGGGTTGGAAACACCATATATTTT
TRBV7-2,TRBJ2-3,.,11,.,CASSYGTSQYF,TGTGCCAGCAGCTACGGGACTTCGCAGTATTTT
TRBV6-2/TRBV6-3,TRBJ1-2,many,13,TRBD1,CASRSTGVEGYTF,TGTGCCAGCAGATCTACAGGGGTTGAAGGCTACACCTTC
TRBV5-1,TRBJ2-7,many,12,.,CASSSATNEQYF,TGCGCCAGCAGCTCCGCCACGAACGAGCAGTACTTC
TRBV6-6,TRBJ1-1,many,11,.,CASSYYTEAFF,TGTGCCAGCAGTTACTACACTGAAGCTTTCTTT
TRBV14,TRBJ2-3,many,17,.,CASSQDPTGYGSDTQYF,TGTGCCAGCAGCCAGGATCCGACAGGTTACGGCAGCGATACGCAGTATTTT
TRBV28,TRBJ2-7,many,17,TRBD1,CASSSTPSDRGGYEQYF,TGTGCCAGCAGTTCCACCCCATCAGACAGGGGAGGCTACGAGCAGTACTTC
TRBV7-3,TRBJ2-1,medium-sized,13,.,CASSLGGRNEQFF,TGTGCCAGCAGCTTAGGGGGGAGGAATGAGCAGTTCTTC